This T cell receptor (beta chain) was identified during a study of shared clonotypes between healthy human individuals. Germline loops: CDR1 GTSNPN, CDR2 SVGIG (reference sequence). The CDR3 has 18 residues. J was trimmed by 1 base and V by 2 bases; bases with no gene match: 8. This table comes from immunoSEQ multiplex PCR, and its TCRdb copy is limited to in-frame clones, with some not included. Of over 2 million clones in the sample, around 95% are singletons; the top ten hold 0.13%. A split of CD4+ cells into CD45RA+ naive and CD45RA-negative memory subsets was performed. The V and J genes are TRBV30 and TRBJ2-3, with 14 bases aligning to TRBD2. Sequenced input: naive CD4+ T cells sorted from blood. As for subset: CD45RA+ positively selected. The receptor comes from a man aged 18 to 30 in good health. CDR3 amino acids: CAWSTGLAGEVGTDTQYF. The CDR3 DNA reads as TGTGCCTGGAGTACGGGACTAGCGGGAGAGGTGGGCACAGATACGCAGTATTTT.